This entry lists 22 T cell receptor beta chains sequenced from one sample in a study of blood T cells in healthy people across ages. Alongside a J-beta primer mix, a sample-barcoded 5' primer served in a second PCR lasting about 6 to 11 cycles. TCRdb re-called the 5' RACE reads through MiXCR, storing one row per CDR3 protein. The table records 580,000 or so distinct CDR3 sequences, under 55% of them present only once. Material: blood. These receptors all come from a man older than 75 in good health.

The chain carries TRBV28 and TRBJ1-5; 10 bases are a match to TRBD1. The CDR3 extends over 16 amino acids. The V gene end was trimmed by 3 bases and the J gene end by 6 bases; junction bases not matched to a gene: 8. Per the germline V gene, CDR1 is MDHEN and CDR2 is SYDVKM. The CDR3 DNA sequence: TGTGCCAGCAGTTTCCAACGGACAGGGGGAATTCAGCCCCAGCATTTT. It encodes CASSFQRTGGIQPQHF. The full variable domain, in which reference TRBV28 and TRBJ1-5 provide the parts outside the CDR3, is DVKVTQSSRYLVKRTGEKVFLECVQDMDHENMFWYRQDPGLGLRLIYFSYDVKMKEKGDIPEGYSVSREKKERFSLILESASTNQTSMYLCASSFQRTGGIQPQHFGDGTRLSIL.

V usage is TRBV20-1 and J usage is TRBJ2-7; D remains unclear. Trimming shortened V by 6 bases and J by 0 bases, and 12 bases separated the two germline ends. The CDR3 has 13 residues. Germline CDR1 reads DFQATT; CDR2 reads SNEGSKA (reference sequence). The DNA for the CDR3 is TGCAGTGCCCCAGCGACTTACTCCTACGAGCAGTACTTC. It is translated as CSAPATYSYEQYF.

The chain recombines TRBV4-3 with TRBJ2-3, with 7 bases fitting TRBD1. The length of the CDR3 is 14 residues. CDR1 and CDR2 (germline): LGHNA, YSLEER. Trimming at V came to 9 bases and at J to 1 base, leaving 7 bases not matched to a gene. The CDR3 is CARSGTECTDTQYF. The CDR3 DNA follows: TGCGCCAGGTCCGGGACAGAATGCACAGATACGCAGTATTTT.

In this sample, this clonotype turned up a few times. The CDR3 is CASSPGSTGTQYF. CDR3 coding DNA: TGTGCCAGCAGTCCGGGGTCCACGGGTACGCAGTATTTT. The chain has TRBV27 and TRBJ2-3, with D possibly being TRBD2 (5 bases). The germline gives CDR1 MNHEY, CDR2 SMNVEV (reference sequence). V dropped 5 bases and J dropped 8 bases, with 14 bases sitting between them. The CDR3 has 13 amino acids.

V gene TRBV10-3 combines with J gene TRBJ2-3, with 7 nucleotides matching TRBD1. Germline V gives CDR1 ENHRY, CDR2 SYGVKD. The length of the CDR3 is 18 residues. The V gene end was trimmed by 0 bases and the J gene end by 3 bases; junction bases not matched to a gene: 12. CDR3 bases: TGTGCCATCAGTGAGTCGACCCAATACAGGGGATGGACAGATACGCAGTATTTT. It yields the protein CAISESTQYRGWTDTQYF.

Many counts were recorded for this clonotype. The chain combines TRBV6-5 with TRBJ2-5, with D tentatively TRBD2 (6 bases). The CDR3 has 17 residues. CDR1 is MNHEY and CDR2 is SVGAGI in the germline V gene. The V and J ends lost 0 bases and 1 base respectively, with 15 bases between them. The CDR3 DNA reads TGTGCCAGCAGTTACTCGACGGGCGGGGTCCTCCAAGAGACCCAGTACTTC. The encoded protein is CASSYSTGGVLQETQYF.

This clonotype was observed a handful of times. The rearrangement links TRBV28 to TRBJ2-4; 9 positions agree with TRBD1. The J call may be mistaken, given a closer DNA end match to TRBJ2-7. In germline, CDR1 is MDHEN, CDR2 SYDVKM. The CDR3 loop spans 15 amino acids. CDR3 residues: CASSSGTGSRNEQYF. For the CDR3, the DNA is TGTGCCAGCAGCTCTGGGACAGGGAGTCGAAACGAGCAGTACTTC.

The chain couples TRBV2 to TRBJ2-1; D is uncertain. The CDR3 is 12 residues long. The germline V gene encodes CDR1 SNHLY and CDR2 FYNNEI. V lost 5 bases and J lost 7, with 9 bases in between. The CDR3 region is CASSWADNEQFF. CDR3 nucleotide sequence: TGTGCCAGCAGTTGGGCCGATAATGAGCAGTTCTTC.

This clonotype was counted ten times or more. The chain links TRBV6-5 to TRBJ1-5; weak D call: TRBD1 (6 bases). The CDR3 is 14 residues long. Germline V lookup: CDR1 MNHEY, CDR2 SVGAGI. V lost 6 bases and J 3 bases, leaving 12 bases between the germline ends. The CDR3 here is CASRVSGANQPQHF. In DNA, the CDR3 is TGTGCCAGCAGGGTATCAGGGGCCAATCAGCCCCAGCATTTT.

This clonotype was found many times. The genes are TRBV5-1 and TRBJ2-1, with D hard to call. CDR1 is SGHRS and CDR2 is YFSETQ in the germline V gene. This CDR3 has 14 amino acids. Trimming took 0 bases from V and 8 from J, leaving 12 bases between them. This CDR3 reads CASSLAGPPDEQFF. Here the CDR3 DNA reads TGCGCCAGCAGCTTGGCTGGCCCTCCCGATGAGCAGTTCTTC.

This clonotype showed up just once. The rearrangement links TRBV27 to TRBJ2-1; TRBD1 might be the D (5 bases). V shed 1 base and J shed 5 bases, with 12 bases lying between them. The germline V gene encodes CDR1 MNHEY and CDR2 SMNVEV (reference sequence). This CDR3 has 15 residues. CDR3 region: CASSLLRGPNNEQFF. The CDR3 DNA follows: TGTGCCAGCAGTTTATTAAGGGGCCCAAACAATGAGCAGTTCTTC.

The V gene is TRBV12-3 or TRBV12-4, the J gene TRBJ2-7; the match to TRBD1 covers 8 bases. This CDR3 has 15 amino acids. V lost 6 bases and J lost 0; bases outside the gene matches: 7. CDR3 coding DNA: TGTGCCAGCAGCCCGGACAGGGCCTTCTCCTACGAGCAGTACTTC. Its protein is CASSPDRAFSYEQYF.

The chain carries TRBV7-2 and TRBJ2-7; D ambiguous. The CDR3 loop spans 16 amino acids. Germline assignment: CDR1 SGHTA and CDR2 FQGNSA. The V end was cut by 1 base, the J end by 0 bases, with 13 bases between. CDR3 amino acids: CASSLVAVVSSYEQYF. The CDR3 DNA sequence: TGTGCCAGCAGCTTAGTGGCCGTCGTGAGCTCCTACGAGCAGTACTTC.

The chain links TRBV9 to TRBJ2-1; D may correspond to TRBD1 or TRBD2 (5 bases each). Trimming cost V 6 bases and J 4 bases, with 17 bases left between them. The CDR3 runs 15 residues. The germline gives CDR1 SGDLS, CDR2 YYNGEE. For the CDR3, the DNA is TGTGCCAGCAACCCAACGGGGACGCTATACAATGAGCAGTTCTTC. This gives the protein CASNPTGTLYNEQFF.

The V call is TRBV28, the J call TRBJ1-1; 9 bases align to TRBD1. The CDR3 totals 15 residues. Trimming cost V 4 bases and J 1 base; bases outside gene matches: 4. The germline V gene has CDR1 MDHEN and CDR2 SYDVKM. DNA of the CDR3: TGTGCCAGCAGTTCCGGGGGACAGGGGAACACTGAAGCTTTCTTT. It encodes CASSSGGQGNTEAFF.

The chain is built from TRBV20-1 and TRBJ2-1; 10 nucleotides line up with TRBD2. The CDR3 loop spans 17 amino acids. Germline trimming cut 3 bases from V and 0 bases from J; bases unmatched to any gene: 8. Germline V lookup: CDR1 DFQATT, CDR2 SNEGSKA (reference sequence). The CDR3 protein is CSASLGLAASSYNEQFF. CDR3 in DNA: TGCAGTGCTAGTTTAGGACTAGCGGCCAGCTCCTACAATGAGCAGTTCTTC.

The chain recombines TRBV28 with TRBJ2-7, with TRBD2 matching 8 bases. Germline CDR1 is MDHEN and CDR2 is SYDVKM. CDR3 length equals 14 residues. V lost 6 bases, J lost 1 base, and 5 bases stayed unmatched. CDR3 residues: CASRPAGGSYEQYF. CDR3 DNA sequence: TGTGCCAGCAGGCCCGCGGGGGGTTCCTACGAGCAGTACTTC.

The V call is TRBV7-8, the J call TRBJ2-7; perhaps TRBD2 as D (5 bases). This CDR3 comprises 15 residues. Per germline, CDR1 SGHVS and CDR2 FQNEAQ. Trimming took off 2 bases at V and 7 bases at J, with 18 bases between the two ends. As DNA, the CDR3 is TGTGCCAGCAGCTTAAGCGCGGCGGGTGGCTATGAGCAGTACTTC. Protein: CASSLSAAGGYEQYF.

The chain uses TRBV9 and TRBJ2-3; the match to TRBD2 covers 7 bases. The ends lost 0 bases at V and 4 bases at J; junction bases unmatched: 5. This CDR3 is built from 15 residues. Germline V gene sequence: CDR1 SGDLS, CDR2 YYNGEE. The CDR3 DNA follows: TGTGCCAGCAGCGTAGGAAGCGGGGCCGCAGATACGCAGTATTTT. Amino acids: CASSVGSGAADTQYF.

This clonotype was seen more than once but under ten times. V and J are TRBV30 and TRBJ2-1, with 8 bases identical to TRBD2. CDR3 length: 16 amino acids. Germline loops: CDR1 GTSNPN, CDR2 SVGIG (reference sequence). V dropped 3 bases and J dropped 7; count of bases not matched to a gene: 14. The CDR3 sequence is CAWSARGAGERNEQFF. The CDR3 coding sequence is TGTGCCTGGAGCGCCAGGGGAGCGGGAGAGAGAAATGAGCAGTTCTTC.

The chain uses TRBV29-1 and TRBJ2-3; possibly TRBD2 for D (6 bases). Germline V CDR1 and CDR2: SQVTM, ANQGSEA. There are 15 residues in the CDR3. Trimming stripped 1 base from V and 1 base from J, with 12 bases between. Written as DNA, the CDR3 is TGCAGCGTTGAAGGGAGGGACGGCCGCACAGATACGCAGTATTTT. Amino acid sequence: CSVEGRDGRTDTQYF.

The chain joins TRBV20-1 to TRBJ2-7; no clear D. Trimming removed 0 bases from V and 2 bases from J, with 5 bases in between. CDR1 DFQATT and CDR2 SNEGSKA come from the germline V gene (reference sequence). The CDR3 loop spans 12 amino acids. In DNA form, the CDR3 reads TGCAGTGCTAGAGACGAGCCCTACGAGCAGTACTTC. It specifies CSARDEPYEQYF.